This T cell receptor (beta chain) was retrieved from a study of blood T cell repertoires in COVID-19. Study details: COVID-19 samples collected from the United States, Italy and Spain covered acute and convalescent phases. PBMCs, B-cell-depleted T cells, or T cells were the source of the cDNA or gDNA that made up the material.

Seattle's cohort entered during active infection and was followed longitudinally. Between the trimmed V and J ends, which lost 5 bases and 5 bases, there was a span of 16 bases. Germline V gene lookup returns CDR1 SEHNR and CDR2 FQNEAQ (reference sequence). This CDR3 contains 15 residues. The authors' processing: How many nucleated cells were present was estimated from reference gene primer amplification. Some clones are missing from TCRdb's copy, which holds only in-frame ones; the method was immunoSEQ multiplex PCR. The DNA was the basis for D and trimming; V, J and clone size are from that table. The data contain roughly 150,000 clones, about 92% of them singletons.

This chain joins TRBV7-9 and TRBJ1-5, with TRBD1 as a possible D gene (6 bases). Sequencing was performed on peripheral blood. The TCR sequence derives from an older woman with COVID-19, enrolled during active disease. The CDR3 loop reads CASSQGSRKDQPQHF. The CDR3 region has the DNA TGTGCCAGCAGCCAGGGGAGTAGAAAAGATCAGCCCCAGCATTTT.